Below, 14 T cell receptor beta chains from the same sample are listed, as sequenced in a study of shared clonotypes between healthy human individuals. Clones were sequenced by immunoSEQ multiplex PCR, and TCRdb holds only the in-frame ones, with some missing. Of about 1.1 million clones listed, about 80% are singletons. What was sequenced was memory CD4+ T cells from PBMCs. Subset defined: CD45RA-negative fraction. These TCRs come from a man between 18 and 29 years old in good health. Some clones in this sample may be carry-over from other donors' samples.

This clone was seen only once. The chain recombines TRBV28 with TRBJ2-2; D is ambiguous. The CDR3 spans 13 residues. The V end lost 2 bases, the J end lost 4 bases, and 5 bases lay between the germline ends. Germline CDR1 is MDHEN and CDR2 is SYDVKM. The DNA for the CDR3 is TGTGCCAGCAGTTTACAGATCACCGGGGAGCTGTTTTTT. This codes for CASSLQITGELFF.

The rearrangement joins TRBV7-5 to TRBJ1-2. TRBV7-5 is recorded as a pseudogene. CDR3 length equals 12 residues. CDR3 in DNA: TGTGCCAGAAGCGGGGGAAGGGAAGGCTACACCTTC. Its translation is CARSGGREGYTF.

The V gene is TRBV6-1, the J gene TRBJ1-1; D call uncertain. The germline CDR1 and CDR2 sequences are MNHNS and SASEGT. This CDR3 comprises 13 residues. V was trimmed by 2 bases and J by 0 bases, leaving 4 bases between them. The CDR3: CASSESLNTEAFF. CDR3 sequence (DNA): TGTGCCAGCAGTGAATCCCTGAACACTGAAGCTTTCTTT.

This chain links TRBV18 with TRBJ1-4, with D maybe TRBD1 (5 bases). The CDR3 extends over 16 amino acids. The germline V gene has CDR1 KGHSH and CDR2 LQKENI. Trimming took off 3 bases at V and 0 bases at J, with 11 bases between the two ends. The CDR3 sequence: CASSPLVGPTNEKLFF. The CDR3 DNA is TGTGCCAGCTCACCGCTCGTGGGGCCAACTAATGAAAAACTGTTTTTT.

The CDR3 is CASSITSDAPLLFF. CDR3 bases: TGTGCCAGCAGCATTACTTCGGACGCCCCTCTACTGTTTTTT. The J gene is TRBJ1-4, the V gene TRBV25-1; D not resolved. Between the trimmed V and J ends, which lost 6 bases and 13 bases, there was a span of 21 bases. Looked up from germline, CDR1 is MGHDK and CDR2 is SYGVNS. This CDR3 contains 14 residues. Together with reference TRBV25-1 and TRBJ1-4, the CDR3 gives the full variable domain: EADIYQTPRYLVIGTGKKITLECSQTMGHDKMYWYQQDPGMELHLIHYSYGVNSTEKGDLSSESTVSRIRTEHFPLTLESARPSHTSQYLCASSITSDAPLLFFGSGTQLSVL.

V is TRBV4-2 and J is TRBJ2-7; the D is unclear. Trimming removed 1 base from V and 0 bases from J, with 10 bases in between. The length of the CDR3 is 15 residues. Germline CDR1 is LGHNA and CDR2 is YNFKEQ. CDR3 loop: CASSQGGVSSYEQYF. The CDR3 coding sequence is TGTGCCAGCAGCCAAGGAGGCGTGAGCTCCTACGAGCAGTACTTC.

In DNA, the CDR3 is TGTGCCAGCCACTGGGGGGGAAGTCAGCCCCAGCATTTT. Translated: CASHWGGSQPQHF. The chain uses TRBV6-5 and TRBJ1-5, with D perhaps TRBD1 (5 bases). The CDR3 is 13 amino acids. V was trimmed by 8 bases and J by 6 bases, leaving 14 bases between them. From germline, CDR1 is MNHEY and CDR2 SVGAGI.

The V and J genes are TRBV5-6 and TRBJ2-7, with 13 nucleotides matching TRBD2. The CDR3 covers 16 residues. Trimming at V came to 4 bases and at J to 0 bases, leaving 4 bases not matched to a gene. CDR1 and CDR2 (germline): SGHDT, YYEEEE. The CDR3 DNA sequence: TGTGCCAGCAGCCGGACTAGCGGGAGAATCTCCTACGAGCAGTACTTC. Translated: CASSRTSGRISYEQYF.

The chain combines TRBV7-6 with TRBJ1-3, with 7 bases lining up with TRBD1. CDR1 SGHVS and CDR2 FNYEAQ come from the germline V gene. Trimming removed 2 bases from V and 2 bases from J; junction bases left unmatched: 3. The CDR3 covers 15 residues. As DNA, the CDR3 is TGTGCCAGCAGCTTATACAGGGGAACTGGAAACACCATATATTTT. This gives the protein CASSLYRGTGNTIYF.

CDR3 bases: TGTGCCAGTAGTGCGGACAGGGTCACTGAAGCTTTCTTT. Translation: CASSADRVTEAFF. J is TRBJ1-1 and V is TRBV19; 8 bases are a match to TRBD1. V shed 5 bases and J 4 bases; nucleotides not matched to a gene: 3. The CDR3 has 13 residues. Germline CDR1 is LNHDA and CDR2 is SQIVND (reference sequence).

The chain recombines TRBV5-1 with TRBJ2-5; D gene unclear. The CDR3 length is 15 residues. The V gene lost 1 base and the J gene lost 2 bases, with 12 bases spanning the gap. CDR1 is SGHRS and CDR2 is YFSETQ in the germline V gene. DNA of the CDR3: TGCGCCAGCAGCTTGTCTGCGGCAGGTCAAGAGACCCAGTACTTC. Encoded protein: CASSLSAAGQETQYF. Together with reference TRBV5-1 and TRBJ2-5, the CDR3 gives the full variable domain: KAGVTQTPRYLIKTRGQQVTLSCSPISGHRSVSWYQQTPGQGLQFLFEYFSETQRNKGNFPGRFSGRQFSNSRSEMNVSTLELGDSALYLCASSLSAAGQETQYFGPGTRLLVL.

J is TRBJ1-5 and V is TRBV15, with D unresolved. CDR3 size: 14 residues. The germline CDR1 and CDR2 sequences are LNHNV and YYDKDF (reference sequence). V was shortened by 1 base and J by 3 bases, with 7 bases between the two germline ends. The DNA of the CDR3 is TGTGCCACCAGCAGAGGGCAGGCCAATCAGCCCCAGCATTTT. This codes for CATSRGQANQPQHF.

This clone was observed a single time. A much larger clone differs by one base, so this may be a read error. This same CDR3 is encoded by further DNA sequences in the sample. This chain connects TRBV27 to TRBJ1-4; maybe TRBD1 (6 bases). CDR1 is MNHEY and CDR2 is SMNVEV in the germline V gene (reference sequence). The CDR3 spans 14 residues. V was pared by 5 bases and J by 4 bases, with 11 bases between. The CDR3 is CASSLADSNEKLFF. The CDR3 nucleotides are TGTGCCAGCAGTCTAGCGGACAGTAATGAAAAACTGTTTTTT. Drawing the rest from reference TRBV27 and TRBJ1-4, the complete variable domain is EAQVTQNPRYLITVTGKKLTVTCSQNMNHEYMSWYRQDPGLGLRQIYYSMNVEVTDKGDVPEGYKVSRKEKRNFPLILESPSPNQTSLYFCASSLADSNEKLFFGSGTQLSVL.

The rearrangement uses TRBV7-2 and TRBJ1-4; no reliable D call. The CDR3 covers 15 residues. The ends were cut back, 5 bases at V and 0 bases at J, with 10 bases in the middle. CDR1 and CDR2 from the germline V gene are SGHTA and FQGNSA. CDR3 sequence reads: CASSLAIATNEKLFF. The CDR3 DNA follows: TGTGCCAGCAGCCTTGCCATTGCAACTAATGAAAAACTGTTTTTT.